Listed below are T cell receptor beta chains from one sample, sequenced in a study of OX40 agonist ivuxolimab in advanced cancers. Using immunoSEQ multiplex PCR, the repertoire was profiled, and TCRdb retains in-frame clones only, with some absent. Of 65,000 to 75,000 clones in the sample, about 85% are singletons; the top ten hold 2% to 2.5%. The material was CD4+ or CD8+ T cells sorted from blood, obtained in a trial of the OX40 agonist ivuxolimab. These receptor sequences come from an adult with an advanced solid tumor such as melanoma, head and neck, liver or kidney cancer. CDR3s include the opening cysteine and the closing phenylalanine or tryptophan. A D gene is named only where the DNA matches it firmly. Expanded clones are given a class, and other clones once, few, many or no size at all.

clone_size	d_call	v_call	j_call	cdr3_nt	cdr3_aa
NA	NA	TRBV28	TRBJ1-1	TGTGCCAGCAGTTTAGTAATATGGGGTAAGGGGGGGAACACTGAAGCTTTCTTT	CASSLVIWGKGGNTEAFF
NA	NA	TRBV5-1	TRBJ2-1	TGCGCCAGCACCCCCGGAGGATACAATGAGCAGTTCTTC	CASTPGGYNEQFF
NA	TRBD2	TRBV11-2	TRBJ2-1	TGTGCCAGCAGCTTAGGAGCCAGCGGGAGCGCGAGCTCCTACAATGAGCAGTTCTTC	CASSLGASGSASSYNEQFF
NA	NA	TRBV6-6	TRBJ1-1	TGTGCCAGCAGTTACATAGGCGATGAAGCTTTCTTT	CASSYIGDEAFF
NA	TRBD2	TRBV7-9	TRBJ2-3	TGTGCCAGCAGCTTAGGGGTGAGGACTAGCGGGACGGAAGATACGCAGTATTTT	CASSLGVRTSGTEDTQYF
NA	NA	TRBV11-3	TRBJ2-7	TGTGCCAGCAGCTTAGAACGGGGGAACTACGAGCAGTACTTC	CASSLERGNYEQYF
NA	TRBD1	TRBV2	TRBJ1-6	TGTGCCAGCTCGGGGGACAGGGGATCACCCCTCCACTTT	CASSGDRGSPLHF
NA	TRBD1	TRBV9	TRBJ1-2	TGTGCCAGCAGCGCCCGGGACAGGGACGGCTACACCTTC	CASSARDRDGYTF
few	NA	TRBV4-1	TRBJ1-5	TGCGCCAGCAGCCAAGTGGAGGGTCAGCCCCAGCATTTT	CASSQVEGQPQHF
NA	TRBD2	TRBV5-4	TRBJ2-1	TGTGCCAGCAGCTTACCTAGCGGGGGGCCCCGGGAGCAGTTCTTC	CASSLPSGGPREQFF
NA	NA	TRBV29-1	TRBJ2-1	TGCAGCGTTGAAGATCTTCTGCTCAATGAGCAGTTCTTC	CSVEDLLLNEQFF
NA	NA	TRBV5-4	TRBJ1-3	TGTGCCAGCAGCTTGGAGGGCGGCTCTGGAAACACCATATATTTT	CASSLEGGSGNTIYF
once	NA	TRBV9	TRBJ2-2	TGTGCCAGCAGCTCAGAGGCGCGAGGCGGGGAGCTGTTTTTT	CASSSEARGGELFF
NA	TRBD2	TRBV2	TRBJ2-1	TGTGCCAGCAGTCCTACCGCGGGGGGGTTCGGTGAGCAGTTCTTC	CASSPTAGGFGEQFF
NA	NA	TRBV6-4	TRBJ1-2	TGTGCCAGCAGTGTCTTAGCCGGGACCAGTTATGGCTACACCTTC	CASSVLAGTSYGYTF
few	TRBD1	TRBV28	TRBJ1-6	TGTGCCAGCACCCGGACAGGGAGAAATTCACCCCTCCACTTT	CASTRTGRNSPLHF
NA	NA	TRBV7-2	TRBJ2-7	TGTGCCAGCAGCCCGAACGGATACGAGCAGTACTTC	CASSPNGYEQYF
NA	TRBD1	TRBV28	TRBJ2-3	TGTGCCAGCAGTCCGACAGGGGCCATGGATACGCAGTATTTT	CASSPTGAMDTQYF
NA	NA	TRBV5-4	TRBJ2-6	TGTGCCAGCAGCCAGGGATCTGGGGCCAACGTCCTGACTTTC	CASSQGSGANVLTF
NA	NA	TRBV7-2	TRBJ1-3	TGTGCCAGCAGCCCTCAAGGGGGGTCCACTGGAAACACCATATATTTT	CASSPQGGSTGNTIYF
NA	NA	TRBV5-1	TRBJ1-2	TGCGCCAGCAGCCGATCTCCTCCGACTTTAGGCTACACCTTC	CASSRSPPTLGYTF
NA	NA	TRBV7-2	TRBJ2-7	TGTGCCAGCAGCTTAGATGGCGGAGCGAGCTCCTACGAGCAGTACTTC	CASSLDGGASSYEQYF
NA	TRBD1	TRBV27	TRBJ2-1	TGTGCCAGCAGTTTCTCCGGGACAGGGGGCAATGAGCAGTTCTTC	CASSFSGTGGNEQFF
NA	NA	TRBV13	TRBJ2-2	TGTGCCAGCAGCTTAGTGGGCGCGGGACCGAACACCGGGGAGCTGTTTTTT	CASSLVGAGPNTGELFF
once	TRBD2	TRBV28	TRBJ2-5	TGTGCCAGCAGTTTAAGGGTAGCGGGAGGTCTGGAGACCCAGTACTTC	CASSLRVAGGLETQYF
few	NA	TRBV7-9	TRBJ2-7	TGTGCCAGCACTCCAGGGCCAACCTACGAGCAGTACTTC	CASTPGPTYEQYF
NA	NA	TRBV28	TRBJ2-7	TGTGCCAGCACCCCTGTGGGGAGTTCTCTCTGGGGAGAGCAGTACTTC	CASTPVGSSLWGEQYF
NA	TRBD1	TRBV5-1	TRBJ1-1	TGCGCCAGCAGCTTGGAAGGACAGGGAAACACTGAAGCTTTCTTT	CASSLEGQGNTEAFF
NA	NA	TRBV21-1	TRBJ2-5	TGTGCCAGCACCAACCCCTTGGGACAGTACCAAGAGACCCAGTACTTC	CASTNPLGQYQETQYF
NA	TRBD1	TRBV5-6	TRBJ1-2	TGTGCCAGCAGCTTGGTAGCAGGGGGTACCTATGGCTACACCTTC	CASSLVAGGTYGYTF
NA	NA	TRBV7-2	TRBJ2-7	TGTGCCAGCAGCTTAGGGGGGGACGAGCAGTACTTC	CASSLGGDEQYF
NA	NA	TRBV2	TRBJ1-6	TGTGCCAGCAGCCCCGACCCTACGGGTTCACCCCTCCACTTT	CASSPDPTGSPLHF
NA	TRBD1	TRBV6-5	TRBJ1-4	TGTGCCAGCAGTGGGGGGACAGGGGATTGGAAACTGTTTTTT	CASSGGTGDWKLFF
NA	TRBD2	TRBV2	TRBJ2-3	TGTGCCAGCAGTTTGGGACTAGCGGGAGGAGATACGCAGTATTTT	CASSLGLAGGDTQYF
NA	TRBD1	TRBV5-1	TRBJ2-3	TGCGCCAGCAGCTCGGGGACAGGGGTGGGCACAGATACGCAGTATTTT	CASSSGTGVGTDTQYF
NA	TRBD1	TRBV7-9	TRBJ1-5	TGTGCCAGCAGCTCCGGGACAGGCGGCAATCAGCCCCAGCATTTT	CASSSGTGGNQPQHF
once	NA	TRBV29-1	TRBJ2-5	TGCAGCGTTGAGGAGCGCCAGGGGCTAGAGACCCAGTACTTC	CSVEERQGLETQYF
NA	NA	TRBV6-5	TRBJ2-7	TGTGCCAGCAGACGGCTGTCTAGCGACTCCTACGAGCAGTACTTC	CASRRLSSDSYEQYF
few	TRBD2	TRBV5-1	TRBJ2-5	TGCGCCAGCATGAGGGTCGGGGGGGAAGAGACCCAGTACTTC	CASMRVGGEETQYF
NA	TRBD2	TRBV19	TRBJ2-7	TGTGCCCGTAGAAGAGAGGGTAGCGGGAGCCAGCAGTACTTC	CARRREGSGSQQYF
NA	TRBD2	TRBV7-9	TRBJ2-5	TGTGCCAGCAGCTTAGTTCGACTAGCGGGGCCTAGTGAGCAGTACTTC	CASSLVRLAGPSEQYF
NA	NA	TRBV19	TRBJ1-4	TGTGCCAGTAGTACCAGGGCGGCTAATGAAAAACTGTTTTTT	CASSTRAANEKLFF
NA	NA	TRBV11-2	TRBJ2-2	TGTGCCAGCAGCTTAGGCTCGTGGGTTGCGAACACCGGGGAGCTGTTTTTT	CASSLGSWVANTGELFF
NA	NA	TRBV25-1	TRBJ1-1	TGTGCCAGCAGTACCCTCTCGGCCAGGGAAGCTTTCTTT	CASSTLSAREAFF
NA	NA	TRBV30	TRBJ2-1	TGTGCCTGGAGTAAACTAGTTGAGGATGAGCAGTTCTTC	CAWSKLVEDEQFF
NA	TRBD2	TRBV30	TRBJ2-1	TGTGCCTGGAGTCTCGCGGGAGGTTACAATGAGCAGTTCTTC	CAWSLAGGYNEQFF
NA	NA	TRBV28	TRBJ2-2	TGTGCCAGCAATCAGGGGGGCAGGACCGGGGAGCTGTTTTTT	CASNQGGRTGELFF
NA	NA	TRBV29-1	TRBJ2-3	TGCAGCGCCCAAGGGGGGGACAGCCTCACAGATACGCAGTATTTT	CSAQGGDSLTDTQYF
NA	NA	TRBV6-4	TRBJ1-5	TGTGCCAGCAGTGTACAGGTGGGGGGGCCCCAGCATTTT	CASSVQVGGPQHF
NA	TRBD2	TRBV7-3	TRBJ2-3	TGTGCCAGCAGCTATAGCGGGAGCGCTGTAGATACGCAGTATTTT	CASSYSGSAVDTQYF
NA	TRBD1	TRBV5-1	TRBJ1-5	TGCGCCAGCTCCAGGGGGCTCGGACAGCCCCAGCATTTT	CASSRGLGQPQHF